These 32 T cell receptor beta chains originate from one sample sequenced in a study of cytomegalovirus exposure and HLA in healthy donors. Generated by immunoSEQ multiplex PCR, the TCRdb table keeps only in-frame clones and is missing some. The sample lists about 70,000 clones, around 94% seen once, with about 1.6% in the top ten. Input material: PBMCs. These receptor sequences come from a man aged 18 to 30 in good health and CMV-seropositive.

J is TRBJ1-4 and V is TRBV18, with a possible D match to TRBD1 (6 bases). Germline V gene data show CDR1 as KGHSH and CDR2 as LQKENI. Trimming shortened V by 3 bases and J by 7 bases, and 12 bases separated the two germline ends. This CDR3 spans 14 amino acids. CDR3 bases: TGTGCCAGCTCACCTACAACAGGGTCTGAAAAACTGTTTTTT. This gives the protein CASSPTTGSEKLFF.

The CDR3 sequence is CSATSSYEQYF. Here the CDR3 DNA reads TGCAGTGCCACATCAAGCTACGAGCAGTACTTC. The gene calls are TRBV20-1 and TRBJ2-7; D is uncertain. The V gene lost 6 bases and the J gene lost 3 bases, with 9 bases spanning the gap. From germline, CDR1 is DFQATT and CDR2 SNEGSKA (reference sequence). The CDR3 is 11 amino acids.

The V call is TRBV19, the J call TRBJ2-7; D is ambiguous. CDR1 LNHDA and CDR2 SQIVND come from the germline V gene (reference sequence). The V end was cut by 5 bases, the J end by 0 bases, with 11 bases between. The CDR3 spans 14 residues. Here the CDR3 reads CASSVSESSYEQYF. The CDR3, as DNA: TGTGCCAGTAGTGTAAGCGAGAGCTCCTACGAGCAGTACTTC.

The V gene is TRBV28, the J gene TRBJ1-3, with 9 bases identical to TRBD1. The CDR3 has 19 amino acids. Germline V gene sequence: CDR1 MDHEN, CDR2 SYDVKM. The junction had 21 bases not matched to a gene; V was cut back by 6 bases and J by 6 bases. As DNA, the CDR3 is TGTGCCAGCAGCCCTATTCCCGGGACAGGGACAATCGGAACAAACACCATATATTTT. This encodes CASSPIPGTGTIGTNTIYF.

V usage is TRBV6-5 and J usage is TRBJ1-1; possible D gene TRBD1, 6 bases. The V end was cut by 5 bases, the J end by 0 bases, with 7 bases between. The germline CDR1 and CDR2 sequences are MNHEY and SVGAGI. The CDR3 has 13 residues. CDR3 sequence reads: CASSGQMNTEAFF. The CDR3 DNA is TGTGCCAGCAGTGGACAGATGAACACTGAAGCTTTCTTT.

The CDR3 sequence is CASSPLRDRASGNTIYF. CDR3 nucleotides: TGTGCCAGCTCACCCCTTCGGGACAGGGCCTCTGGAAACACCATATATTTT. The chain uses TRBV18 and TRBJ1-3, with TRBD1 matching over 9 bases. Germline trimming cut 3 bases from V and 0 bases from J; bases unmatched to any gene: 6. Germline lookup yields CDR1 KGHSH and CDR2 LQKENI. The CDR3 length is 17 residues.

This clone is a singleton in its sample. This rearrangement joins TRBV19 to TRBJ2-1; 7 bases are a match to TRBD2. CDR3 length equals 18 residues. Germline CDR1 reads LNHDA; CDR2 reads SQIVND (reference sequence). With V trimmed by 0 bases and J by 5 bases, 13 bases remained unmatched. This chain's CDR3 is CASSIDHNGAGAHNEQFF. The CDR3 DNA reads as TGTGCCAGTAGTATAGATCATAATGGGGCGGGAGCCCACAATGAGCAGTTCTTC.

The chain is built from TRBV5-1 and TRBJ2-6; D not resolved. The CDR3 is made up of 14 amino acids. V was trimmed by 0 bases and J by 4 bases, leaving 5 bases between them. Looked up from germline, CDR1 is SGHRS and CDR2 is YFSETQ. CDR3 coding DNA: TGCGCCAGCAGCTTGGATCAGGGGGCCAACGTCCTGACTTTC. Translated, it gives CASSLDQGANVLTF.

The chain links TRBV9 to TRBJ1-2, with 7 bases lining up with TRBD1. V gave up 4 bases and J gave up 13 bases; unmatched junction bases: 13. The CDR3 is 13 amino acids. The germline gives CDR1 SGDLS, CDR2 YYNGEE. The CDR3 region has the DNA TGTGCCAGCAGCTTGACCGGGACAGTTTCGCTCACCTTC. Translated, it gives CASSLTGTVSLTF.

V is TRBV7-3 and J is TRBJ2-3, with 7 bases identical to TRBD2. This CDR3 has 15 amino acids. Germline V gives CDR1 SGHTA, CDR2 FQGTGA. V dropped 5 bases and J dropped 2; count of bases not matched to a gene: 7. The CDR3 sequence: CASSPLAEPTDTQYF. In nucleotides, the CDR3 is TGTGCCAGCAGCCCTCTAGCGGAGCCCACAGATACGCAGTATTTT. Based on the CDR3 plus reference TRBV7-3 and TRBJ2-3, the full variable domain is GAGVSQTPSNKVTEKGKYVELRCDPISGHTALYWYRQSLGQGPEFLIYFQGTGAADDSGLPNDRFFAVRPEGSVSTLKIQRTERGDSAVYLCASSPLAEPTDTQYFGPGTRLTVL.

This chain joins TRBV5-1 and TRBJ1-2, with TRBD1 matching over 10 bases. Germline-derived CDR1 and CDR2 are SGHRS and YFSETQ. The CDR3 has 13 residues. J was trimmed by 7 bases and V by 8 bases; bases with no gene match: 8. CDR3 amino acids: CASYAGTGAGYTF. The CDR3 nucleotides are TGCGCCAGTTATGCCGGGACAGGGGCTGGCTACACCTTC.

The rearrangement uses TRBV5-1 and TRBJ2-2, with 14 positions matching TRBD2. Looked up from germline, CDR1 is SGHRS and CDR2 is YFSETQ. CDR3 size: 16 residues. V shed 6 bases, J shed 3 bases, and the junction held 4 bases outside the gene matches. The CDR3 region has the DNA TGCGCCAGCAAGGGACTAGCGGGAGATCACACCGGGGAGCTGTTTTTT. Its protein is CASKGLAGDHTGELFF.

The chain recombines TRBV15 with TRBJ2-7; 7 bases line up with TRBD2. V gave up 8 bases and J gave up 4 bases; unmatched junction bases: 14. The CDR3 consists of 15 residues. Looked up from germline, CDR1 is LNHNV and CDR2 is YYDKDF (reference sequence). CDR3 amino acids: CATADESGISYEQYF. DNA for the CDR3: TGTGCCACCGCGGACGAGAGCGGGATCTCTTACGAGCAGTACTTC.

V is TRBV28 and J is TRBJ2-7, with D unresolved. V lost 6 bases and J 6 bases, leaving 12 bases between the germline ends. In germline, CDR1 is MDHEN, CDR2 SYDVKM. The CDR3 covers 12 residues. Here the CDR3 DNA reads TGTGCCAGCAGCGTTGTCGGTCGCGAGCAGTACTTC. Amino acid sequence: CASSVVGREQYF.

V and J are TRBV6-5 and TRBJ2-7, with 12 positions matching TRBD2. In germline, CDR1 is MNHEY, CDR2 SVGAGI. The CDR3 is 15 residues long. V lost 3 bases to trimming and J lost 3 bases; unmatched junction nucleotides: 3. In DNA, the CDR3 is TGTGCCAGCAGTTATACTAGCGGGAGGAACTACGAGCAGTACTTC. Translation: CASSYTSGRNYEQYF.

The chain joins TRBV4-2 to TRBJ2-1; TRBD2 matches at 11 bases. V lost 4 bases to trimming and J lost 9 bases; unmatched junction nucleotides: 14. Germline loops: CDR1 LGHNA, CDR2 YNFKEQ. The CDR3 spans 17 residues. The CDR3 DNA sequence: TGTGCCAGCAGCCCGAGTTCCATAGCGGGAGGGCCGAGTGAGCAGTTCTTC. It translates to CASSPSSIAGGPSEQFF.

The V and J genes are TRBV5-1 and TRBJ2-3, with 11 bases identical to TRBD2. CDR1 is SGHRS and CDR2 is YFSETQ in the germline V gene. J lost 5 bases, V lost 1 base, and 6 bases had no gene match. The CDR3 contains 16 residues. CDR3 loop: CASSLSLAGGQDTQYF. CDR3 DNA: TGCGCCAGCAGCTTGAGTCTAGCGGGAGGCCAAGATACGCAGTATTTT.

The rearrangement uses TRBV7-9 and TRBJ2-3; 8 nucleotides align to TRBD2. Germline V gene data show CDR1 as SEHNR and CDR2 as FQNEAQ (reference sequence). V lost 0 bases to trimming and J lost 3 bases; unmatched junction nucleotides: 5. The CDR3 length is 16 residues. CDR3 DNA: TGTGCCAGCAGCTTAGCTGACGGGAGGGCAACAGATACGCAGTATTTT. It specifies CASSLADGRATDTQYF.

The V and J genes are TRBV29-1 and TRBJ2-7; perhaps TRBD2 as D (5 bases). With 0 bases removed from V and 4 bases from J, the gap between germline ends came to 7 bases. Germline V lookup: CDR1 SQVTM, CDR2 ANQGSEA. This CDR3 is 12 amino acids long. Written as DNA, the CDR3 is TGCAGCGTTGAAGAACGGGATTACGAGCAGTACTTC. Amino acids: CSVEERDYEQYF.

This chain uses TRBV7-9 with TRBJ2-3, with D possibly matching TRBD2 (5 bases). CDR3 length: 12 amino acids. Trimming stripped 3 bases from V and 7 bases from J, with 8 bases between. The germline V gene has CDR1 SEHNR and CDR2 FQNEAQ (reference sequence). The CDR3 DNA is TGTGCCAGCAGCTTCGGGGTTTATACGCAGTATTTT. Its translation: CASSFGVYTQYF. The entire variable domain, with the rest obtained from reference TRBV7-9 and TRBJ2-3, is as follows: DTGVSQNPRHKITKRGQNVTFRCDPISEHNRLYWYRQTLGQGPEFLTYFQNEAQLEKSRLLSDRFSAERPKGSFSTLEIQRTEQGDSAMYLCASSFGVYTQYFGPGTRLTVL.

The J gene is TRBJ1-1, the V gene TRBV29-1, with TRBD1 identical over 10 bases. Trimming removed 6 bases from V and 0 bases from J; junction bases left unmatched: 7. This CDR3 is built from 15 residues. CDR1 and CDR2 (germline): SQVTM, ANQGSEA. CDR3 bases: TGCAGCGTAGCTCCGGGACAGGGGATGAACACTGAAGCTTTCTTT. It is translated as CSVAPGQGMNTEAFF. The full variable domain, completed using reference TRBV29-1 and TRBJ1-1, is SAVISQKPSRDICQRGTSLTIQCQVDSQVTMMFWYRQQPGQSLTLIATANQGSEATYESGFVIDKFPISRPNLTFSTLTVSNMSPEDSSIYLCSVAPGQGMNTEAFFGQGTRLTVV.

The chain couples TRBV6-6 to TRBJ2-7; 9 positions agree with TRBD1. The CDR3 contains 13 residues. V shed 1 base and J 9 bases; nucleotides not matched to a gene: 4. Germline CDR1 MNHNY, CDR2 SVGAGI (reference sequence). The chain's CDR3 is CASSYLQQGAQYF. CDR3 bases: TGTGCCAGCAGTTACTTACAACAGGGGGCGCAGTACTTC.

The CDR3 nucleotides are TGTGCCAGCAGTTTCCCGCGACAGACTGCCTACTATGGCTACACCTTC. Translating gives CASSFPRQTAYYGYTF. The V gene is TRBV28, the J gene TRBJ1-2; D might be TRBD1 (5 bases). The V gene lost 3 bases and the J gene lost 3 bases, with 17 bases spanning the gap. CDR3 size: 16 residues. Germline CDR1 reads MDHEN; CDR2 reads SYDVKM.

This clone was observed once. The chain uses TRBV28 and TRBJ2-6; perhaps TRBD1 as D (5 bases). V was clipped by 10 bases and J by 2 bases, with 12 bases between them. The length of the CDR3 is 14 residues. The germline V gene has CDR1 MDHEN and CDR2 SYDVKM. The CDR3 coding sequence is TGTGCCATCCAGGGTCTCACTGGGGCCAACGTCCTGACTTTC. Translating gives CAIQGLTGANVLTF.

The chain employs TRBV19 and TRBJ1-1, with TRBD1 matching over 7 bases. Germline CDR1 and CDR2: LNHDA and SQIVND (reference sequence). This CDR3 comprises 14 residues. The J segment lost 0 bases and the V segment lost 6 bases, leaving 4 bases of the junction unmatched. The CDR3 is CASSYRGLNTEAFF. The CDR3 coding sequence is TGTGCCAGTAGCTACAGGGGTTTGAACACTGAAGCTTTCTTT.

The rearrangement joins TRBV28 to TRBJ1-4, with 11 bases that match TRBD1. V shed 4 bases and J 3 bases; nucleotides not matched to a gene: 4. The CDR3 loop spans 16 amino acids. Looked up from germline, CDR1 is MDHEN and CDR2 is SYDVKM. This CDR3 is CASSWGTGGSNEKLFF. CDR3 DNA: TGTGCCAGCAGTTGGGGGACAGGGGGTTCTAATGAAAAACTGTTTTTT. The variable domain in full, completed from reference TRBV28 and TRBJ1-4, reads DVKVTQSSRYLVKRTGEKVFLECVQDMDHENMFWYRQDPGLGLRLIYFSYDVKMKEKGDIPEGYSVSREKKERFSLILESASTNQTSMYLCASSWGTGGSNEKLFFGSGTQLSVL.

The table lists this clone with a count of one. The CDR3 sequence is CASSEGRLGNTIYF. In DNA, the CDR3 is TGTGCCAGCAGTGAGGGCAGGTTGGGAAACACCATATATTTT. This chain uses TRBV2 with TRBJ1-3; D is unresolved. The CDR3 has 14 residues. CDR1 SNHLY and CDR2 FYNNEI come from the germline V gene. V was trimmed by 3 bases and J by 4 bases, leaving 10 bases between them. Full variable domain (remainder filled in from reference TRBV2 and TRBJ1-3): EPEVTQTPSHQVTQMGQEVILRCVPISNHLYFYWYRQILGQKVEFLVSFYNNEISEKSEIFDDQFSVERPDGSNFTLKIRSTKLEDSAMYFCASSEGRLGNTIYFGEGSWLTVV.

The chain joins TRBV25-1 to TRBJ2-3, with D possibly matching TRBD2 (5 bases). Germline V CDR1 and CDR2: MGHDK, SYGVNS. The V end was cut by 3 bases, the J end by 5 bases, with 21 bases between. The CDR3 covers 17 residues. CDR3 DNA: TGTGCCAGCAGTGAGTTCGAGGGCGGCATACGGGGAGATACGCAGTATTTT. It is translated as CASSEFEGGIRGDTQYF.

V gene TRBV28 combines with J gene TRBJ2-7; TRBD2 agrees at 8 bases. The CDR3 is 15 amino acids. V lost 7 bases to trimming and J lost 0 bases; unmatched junction nucleotides: 8. Germline V lookup: CDR1 MDHEN, CDR2 SYDVKM. Written as DNA, the CDR3 is TGTGCCAGCAAACCCCTAGCGGGCCTCTCCTACGAGCAGTACTTC. This translates into CASKPLAGLSYEQYF.

The chain combines TRBV2 with TRBJ2-3, with 7 bases lining up with TRBD2. Germline CDR1 SNHLY, CDR2 FYNNEI. Trimming cost V 7 bases and J 3 bases; bases outside gene matches: 13. CDR3 length: 16 amino acids. CDR3 DNA sequence: TGTGCCAGCAAACCCCCCAGCGGGATCGGTACAGATACGCAGTATTTT. It translates to CASKPPSGIGTDTQYF.

The V call is TRBV6-6, the J call TRBJ2-5; 11 positions match TRBD1. The J segment lost 4 bases and the V segment lost 4 bases, leaving 5 bases of the junction unmatched. CDR1 is MNHNY and CDR2 is SVGAGI in the germline V gene (reference sequence). The length of the CDR3 is 15 residues. CDR3 nucleotide sequence: TGTGCCAGCAGTTCGGGGGGACAGGGGGGAGAGACCCAGTACTTC. Encoded protein: CASSSGGQGGETQYF.

Only one count was recorded for this clone. The J gene is TRBJ2-7, the V gene TRBV28; 9 nucleotides agree with TRBD1. This CDR3 has 15 amino acids. V shed 5 bases, J shed 6 bases, and the junction held 11 bases outside the gene matches. Per germline, CDR1 MDHEN and CDR2 SYDVKM. CDR3 region: CASSPPGQGVGEQYF. CDR3 in DNA: TGTGCCAGCAGTCCGCCGGGACAGGGAGTGGGCGAGCAGTACTTC.